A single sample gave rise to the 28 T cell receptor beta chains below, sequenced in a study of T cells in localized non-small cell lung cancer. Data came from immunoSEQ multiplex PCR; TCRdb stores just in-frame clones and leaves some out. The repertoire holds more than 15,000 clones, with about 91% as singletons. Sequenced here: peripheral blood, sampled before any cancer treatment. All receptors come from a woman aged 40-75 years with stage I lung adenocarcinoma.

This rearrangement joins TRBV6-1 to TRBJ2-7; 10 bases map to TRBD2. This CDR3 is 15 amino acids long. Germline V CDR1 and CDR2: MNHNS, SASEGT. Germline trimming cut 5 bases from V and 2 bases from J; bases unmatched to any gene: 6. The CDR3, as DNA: TGTGCCAGCAGTTCTGGGACTAGCGTAACCTACGAGCAGTACTTC. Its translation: CASSSGTSVTYEQYF.

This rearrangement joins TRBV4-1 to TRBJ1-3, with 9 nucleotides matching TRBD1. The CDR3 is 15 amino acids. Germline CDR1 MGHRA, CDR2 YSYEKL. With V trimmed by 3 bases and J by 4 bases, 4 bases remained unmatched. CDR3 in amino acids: CASSQGQGGGNTIYF. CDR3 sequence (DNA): TGCGCCAGCAGCCAGGGACAGGGTGGCGGAAACACCATATATTTT.

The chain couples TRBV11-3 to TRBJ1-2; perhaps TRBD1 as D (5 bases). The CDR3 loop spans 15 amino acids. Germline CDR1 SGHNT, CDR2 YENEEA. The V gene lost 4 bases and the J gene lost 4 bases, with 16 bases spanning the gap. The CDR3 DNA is TGTGCCAGCAGCTCCCGGGTTGGGGGAGTCTATGGCTACACCTTC. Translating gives CASSSRVGGVYGYTF.

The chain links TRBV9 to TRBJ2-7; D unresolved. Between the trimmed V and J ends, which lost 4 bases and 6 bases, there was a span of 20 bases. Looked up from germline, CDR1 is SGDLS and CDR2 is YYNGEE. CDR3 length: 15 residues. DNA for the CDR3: TGTGCCAGCAGCCCTGGAGAGGCTCCACGGAGCGAGCAGTACTTC. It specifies CASSPGEAPRSEQYF.

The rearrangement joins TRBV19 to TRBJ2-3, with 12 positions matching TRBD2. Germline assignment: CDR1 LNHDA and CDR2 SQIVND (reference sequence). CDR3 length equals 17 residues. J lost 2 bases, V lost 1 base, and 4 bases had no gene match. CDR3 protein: CASSIAGTSGFTDTQYF. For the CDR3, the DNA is TGTGCCAGTAGTATAGCCGGGACTAGCGGGTTCACAGATACGCAGTATTTT.

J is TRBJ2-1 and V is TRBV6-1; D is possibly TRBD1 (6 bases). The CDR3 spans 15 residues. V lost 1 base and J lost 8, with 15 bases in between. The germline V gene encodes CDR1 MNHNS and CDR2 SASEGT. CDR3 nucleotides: TGTGCCAGCAGTGAAGGGGACAAGGGGATGGATGAGCAGTTCTTC. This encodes CASSEGDKGMDEQFF.

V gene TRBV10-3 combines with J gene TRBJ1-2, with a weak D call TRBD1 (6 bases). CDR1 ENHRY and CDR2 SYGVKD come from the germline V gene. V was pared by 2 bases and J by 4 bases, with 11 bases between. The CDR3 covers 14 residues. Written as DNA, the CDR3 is TGTGCCATCAGTGAGGTCGTCAGGGGCTATGGCTACACCTTC. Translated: CAISEVVRGYGYTF.

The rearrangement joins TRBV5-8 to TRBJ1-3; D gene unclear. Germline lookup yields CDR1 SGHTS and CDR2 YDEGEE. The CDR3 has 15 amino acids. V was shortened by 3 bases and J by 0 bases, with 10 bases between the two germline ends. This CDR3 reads CASSWNRDSGNTIYF. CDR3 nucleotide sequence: TGTGCCAGCAGCTGGAATCGGGACTCTGGAAACACCATATATTTT.

The CDR3 is CASSSRGAGGFYEQYF. The CDR3 nucleotides read TGTGCCAGCAGTTCCAGGGGGGCAGGGGGCTTCTACGAGCAGTACTTC. This chain links TRBV28 with TRBJ2-7, with 8 bases aligning to TRBD1. J gave up 3 bases and V 4 bases, and 11 bases lay outside the gene matches. CDR3 size: 16 residues. Germline CDR1 is MDHEN and CDR2 is SYDVKM.

DNA for the CDR3: TGTGCCAGCATGAGTGCCCAAGAGACCCAGTACTTC. This codes for CASMSAQETQYF. V is TRBV6-1 and J is TRBJ2-5; no clear D. Germline assignment: CDR1 MNHNS and CDR2 SASEGT. The ends were cut back, 7 bases at V and 1 base at J, with 7 bases in the middle. This CDR3 region has 12 residues.

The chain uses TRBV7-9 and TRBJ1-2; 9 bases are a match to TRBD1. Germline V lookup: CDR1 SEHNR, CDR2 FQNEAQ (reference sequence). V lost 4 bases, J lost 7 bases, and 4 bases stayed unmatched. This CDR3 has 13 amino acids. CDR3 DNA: TGTGCCAGCAGCTCCGGACAGGGGCTTGGCTACACCTTC. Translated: CASSSGQGLGYTF.

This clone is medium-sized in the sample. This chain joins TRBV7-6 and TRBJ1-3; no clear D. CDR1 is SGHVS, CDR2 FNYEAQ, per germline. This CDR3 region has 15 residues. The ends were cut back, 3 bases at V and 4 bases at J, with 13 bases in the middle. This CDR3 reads CASSFSVGEGNTIYF. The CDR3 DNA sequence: TGTGCCAGCAGCTTCAGCGTTGGAGAGGGAAACACCATATATTTT.

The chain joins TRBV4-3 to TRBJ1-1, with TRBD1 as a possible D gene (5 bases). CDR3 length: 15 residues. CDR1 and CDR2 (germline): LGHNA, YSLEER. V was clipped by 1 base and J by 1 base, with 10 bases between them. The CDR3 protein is CASSQVWGGNTEAFF. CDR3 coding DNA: TGCGCCAGCAGCCAAGTTTGGGGGGGGAACACTGAAGCTTTCTTT.

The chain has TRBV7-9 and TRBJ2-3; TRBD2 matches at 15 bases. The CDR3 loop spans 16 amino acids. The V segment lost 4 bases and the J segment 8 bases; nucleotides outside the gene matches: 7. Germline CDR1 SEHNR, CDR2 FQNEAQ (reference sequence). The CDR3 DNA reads TGTGCCAGCAGCTCCGGGACTAGCGGGAGGTACTTTACGCAGTATTTT. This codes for CASSSGTSGRYFTQYF. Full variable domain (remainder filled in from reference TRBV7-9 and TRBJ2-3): DTGVSQNPRHKITKRGQNVTFRCDPISEHNRLYWYRQTLGQGPEFLTYFQNEAQLEKSRLLSDRFSAERPKGSFSTLEIQRTEQGDSAMYLCASSSGTSGRYFTQYFGPGTRLTVL.

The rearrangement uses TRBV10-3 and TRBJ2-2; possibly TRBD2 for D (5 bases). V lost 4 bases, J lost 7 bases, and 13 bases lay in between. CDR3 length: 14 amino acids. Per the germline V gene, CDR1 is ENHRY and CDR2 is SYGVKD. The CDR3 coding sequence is TGTGCCATCAGTGCCCACGCGGGCGTCGGGGAGCTGTTTTTT. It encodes CAISAHAGVGELFF.

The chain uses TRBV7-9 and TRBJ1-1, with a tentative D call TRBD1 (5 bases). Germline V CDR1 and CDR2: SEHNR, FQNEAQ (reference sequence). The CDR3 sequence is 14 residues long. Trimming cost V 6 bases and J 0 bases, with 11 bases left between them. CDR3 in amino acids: CASRRGGVNTEAFF. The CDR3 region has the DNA TGTGCCAGCAGACGCGGAGGGGTGAACACTGAAGCTTTCTTT.

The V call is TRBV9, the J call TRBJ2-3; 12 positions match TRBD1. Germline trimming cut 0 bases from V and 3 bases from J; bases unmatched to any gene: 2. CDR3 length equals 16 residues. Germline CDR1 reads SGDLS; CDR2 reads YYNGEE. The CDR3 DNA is TGTGCCAGCAGCGTAGGGGACAGGGGGCTGACAGATACGCAGTATTTT. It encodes CASSVGDRGLTDTQYF. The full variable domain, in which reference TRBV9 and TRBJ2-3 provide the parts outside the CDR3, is DSGVTQTPKHLITATGQRVTLRCSPRSGDLSVYWYQQSLDQGLQFLIQYYNGEERAKGNILERFSAQQFPDLHSELNLSSLELGDSALYFCASSVGDRGLTDTQYFGPGTRLTVL.

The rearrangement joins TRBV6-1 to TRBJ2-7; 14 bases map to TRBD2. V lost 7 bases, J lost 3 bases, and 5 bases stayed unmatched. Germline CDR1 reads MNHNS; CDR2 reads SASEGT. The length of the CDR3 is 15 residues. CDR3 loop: CASTGTSGSHYEQYF. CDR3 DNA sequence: TGTGCCAGCACTGGGACTAGCGGGAGTCACTACGAGCAGTACTTC.

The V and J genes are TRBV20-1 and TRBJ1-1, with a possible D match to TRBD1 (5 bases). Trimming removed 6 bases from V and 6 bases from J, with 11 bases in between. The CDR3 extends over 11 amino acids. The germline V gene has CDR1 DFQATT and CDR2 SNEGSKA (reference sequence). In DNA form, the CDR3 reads TGCAGTGCGGGGCCGGGCGCTGAAGCTTTCTTT. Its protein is CSAGPGAEAFF.

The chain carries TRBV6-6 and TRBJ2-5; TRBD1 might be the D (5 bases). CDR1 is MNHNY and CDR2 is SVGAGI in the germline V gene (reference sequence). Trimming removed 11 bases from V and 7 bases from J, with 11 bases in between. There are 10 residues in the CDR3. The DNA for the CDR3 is TGTGCCGTGGGGCGCGTGACCCAGTACTTC. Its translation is CAVGRVTQYF.

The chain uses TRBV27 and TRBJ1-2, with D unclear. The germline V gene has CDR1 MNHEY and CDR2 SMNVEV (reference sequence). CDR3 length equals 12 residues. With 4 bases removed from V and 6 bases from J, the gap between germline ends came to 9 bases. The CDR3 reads CASSSSDHGYTF. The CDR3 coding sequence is TGTGCCAGCAGTTCCTCGGACCATGGCTACACCTTC.

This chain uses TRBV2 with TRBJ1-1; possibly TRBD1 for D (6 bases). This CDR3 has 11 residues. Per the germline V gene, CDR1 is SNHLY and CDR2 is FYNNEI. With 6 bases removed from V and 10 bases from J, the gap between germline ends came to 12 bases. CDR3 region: CASREQGRAFF. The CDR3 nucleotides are TGTGCCAGCAGGGAACAGGGACGAGCTTTCTTT.

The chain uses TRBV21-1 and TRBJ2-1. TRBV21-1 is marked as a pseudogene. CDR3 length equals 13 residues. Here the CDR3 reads CASLEPGGNEQFF. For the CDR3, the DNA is TGTGCCAGTCTCGAGCCCGGTGGGAATGAGCAGTTCTTC.

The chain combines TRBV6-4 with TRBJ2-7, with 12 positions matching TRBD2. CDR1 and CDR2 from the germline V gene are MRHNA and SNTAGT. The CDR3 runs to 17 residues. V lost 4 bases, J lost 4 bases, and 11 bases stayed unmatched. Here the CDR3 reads CASSASGRARGRYEQYF. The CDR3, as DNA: TGTGCCAGCAGTGCTAGCGGGAGGGCCAGGGGGAGGTACGAGCAGTACTTC.

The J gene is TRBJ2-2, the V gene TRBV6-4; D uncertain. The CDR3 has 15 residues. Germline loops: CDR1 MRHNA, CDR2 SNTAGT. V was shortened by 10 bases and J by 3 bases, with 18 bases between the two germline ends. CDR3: CATTDGAVDTGELFF. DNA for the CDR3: TGTGCCACCACCGACGGCGCGGTCGACACCGGGGAGCTGTTTTTT.

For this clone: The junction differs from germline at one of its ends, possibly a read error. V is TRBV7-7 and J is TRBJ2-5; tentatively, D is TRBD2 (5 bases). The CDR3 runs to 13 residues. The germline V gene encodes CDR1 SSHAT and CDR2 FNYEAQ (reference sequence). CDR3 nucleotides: TGTGCTAGCAGCTTACCGGAAGGAGGGACCCAGTACTTC. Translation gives CASSLPEGGTQYF.

CDR3 nucleotide sequence: TGCGCCAGCAGCTTGAAGGAACAGGGTGATGGCTACACCTTC. This translates into CASSLKEQGDGYTF. V and J are TRBV5-1 and TRBJ1-2, with D possibly being TRBD1 (6 bases). V dropped 1 base and J dropped 6 bases, with 13 bases sitting between them. CDR1 and CDR2 from the germline V gene are SGHRS and YFSETQ. The CDR3 runs to 14 residues.

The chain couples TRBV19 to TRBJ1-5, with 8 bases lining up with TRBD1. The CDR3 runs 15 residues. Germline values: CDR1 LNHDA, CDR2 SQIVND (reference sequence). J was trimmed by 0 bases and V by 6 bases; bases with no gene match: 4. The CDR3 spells CASRPTGVSNQPQHF. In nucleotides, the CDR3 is TGTGCCAGTAGACCGACAGGGGTTAGCAATCAGCCCCAGCATTTT.